This is a list of T cell receptor beta chains from one sample in a study of blood T cell repertoires in COVID-19. Clones were read by immunoSEQ multiplex PCR, and TCRdb kept only the in-frame ones, dropping some. Of more than 250,000 clones in the sample, nearly 90% were seen once. Source material: PBMCs or T cells enriched from blood (not recorded which). These receptor sequences come from a woman younger than 45 who had recovered from COVID-19. CDR3s include the opening cysteine and the closing phenylalanine or tryptophan. Fields, in order: V gene, CDR3 length, CDR3 protein.

V: TRBV2; length: 15; CDR3: CASSGGTSGQGAQYF
V: TRBV19; length: 12; CDR3: CASSRANYGYTF
V: TRBV5-1; length: 13; CDR3: CASSPRADNEQFF
V: TRBV28; length: 14; CDR3: CASSLRPREYGYTF
V: TRBV7-2; length: 14; CDR3: CASRLNRRTPEAFF
V: TRBV19; length: 16; CDR3: CASSIYGTASNQPQHF
V: TRBV18; length: 16; CDR3: CASSPVGPGGDQPQHF
V: TRBV21-1; length: 16; CDR3: CASSKCSGDSSYEQYF
V: TRBV4-3; length: 17; CDR3: CASSHPTAGLNTGELFF
V: TRBV7-2; length: 16; CDR3: CASSKLAGVGSYEQYF
V: TRBV6-2/TRBV6-3; length: 12; CDR3: CASSYADTEAFF
V: TRBV30; length: 15; CDR3: CAWTRNRGTDQPQHF
V: TRBV6-4; length: 17; CDR3: CASSAPHIVYSNQPQHF
V: TRBV4-3; length: 16; CDR3: CASSQELAGGLYEQYF
V: TRBV3-1/TRBV3-2; length: 14; CDR3: CASSQAWAEETQYF
V: TRBV5-6; length: 15; CDR3: CASSLLTSGMNEQFF
V: TRBV7-9; length: 14; CDR3: CASSFAGGGDGYTF
V: TRBV30; length: 12; CDR3: CAWSQTNEKLFF
V: TRBV12-3/TRBV12-4; length: 13; CDR3: CASSPGLDTEAFF
V: TRBV30; length: 14; CDR3: CAWSPGTGDQPQHF
V: TRBV7-2; length: 15; CDR3: CASGENRGRRSPLHF
V: TRBV29-1; length: 13; CDR3: CSAQGFSNEKLFF
V: TRBV7-9; length: 13; CDR3: CASSPDRAGGYTF
V: TRBV6-5; length: 14; CDR3: CASSYFGRNTEAFF
V: TRBV13; length: 14; CDR3: CASSLLRGSTEAFF
V: TRBV5-1; length: 16; CDR3: CASSPSVTDRFGGYTF
V: TRBV2; length: 15; CDR3: CASSDGTRRGTEAFF
V: TRBV5-6; length: 19; CDR3: CASSLAPGSPPKRNYGYTF
V: TRBV12-3/TRBV12-4; length: 13; CDR3: CASILTGTYGYTF
V: TRBV30; length: 13; CDR3: CAGDRGQDYGYTF
V: TRBV5-1; length: 14; CDR3: CASSLARQGAGYTF
V: TRBV27; length: 14; CDR3: CASSLLGGPNEQFF
V: TRBV6-1; length: 16; CDR3: CASSENRGLSGNTIYF
V: TRBV6-5; length: 16; CDR3: CASSYGGTGGSDGYTF
V: TRBV3-1/TRBV3-2; length: 16; CDR3: CASSQRLGGVNYGYTF
V: TRBV27; length: 12; CDR3: CASSLREQPQHF
V: TRBV19; length: 16; CDR3: CASSLQAIPKNYGYTF
V: TRBV18; length: 14; CDR3: CASSPLPSSYEQYF
V: TRBV13; length: 14; CDR3: CASSLGPSGGTIYF
V: TRBV23-1; length: 16; CDR3: CASSQRRQGREYGYTF